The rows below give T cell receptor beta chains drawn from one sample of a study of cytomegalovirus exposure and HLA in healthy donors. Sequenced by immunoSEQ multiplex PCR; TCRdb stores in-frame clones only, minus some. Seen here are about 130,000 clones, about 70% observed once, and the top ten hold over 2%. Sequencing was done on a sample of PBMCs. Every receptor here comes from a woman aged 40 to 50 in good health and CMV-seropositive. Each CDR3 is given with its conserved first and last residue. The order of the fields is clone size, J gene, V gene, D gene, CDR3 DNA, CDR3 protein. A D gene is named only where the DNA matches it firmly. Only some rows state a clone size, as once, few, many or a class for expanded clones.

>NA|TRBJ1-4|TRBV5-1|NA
TGCGCCAGCAGCTTGGTTCCAGGAATAGGACTTAATGAAAAACTGTTTTTT
CASSLVPGIGLNEKLFF
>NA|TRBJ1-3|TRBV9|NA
TGTGCCAGCAGCGTACAGGGTTTCTCTGGAAACACCATATATTTT
CASSVQGFSGNTIYF
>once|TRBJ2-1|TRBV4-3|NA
TGCGCCAGCAGCCAAGATGTGGTCGGGTTAAGCTCCTACAATGAGCAGTTCTTC
CASSQDVVGLSSYNEQFF
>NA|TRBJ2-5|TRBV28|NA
TGTGCCAGCAGTTTGAGCGGTCCGCCAGGTGAGGAGCAGTACTTC
CASSLSGPPGEEQYF
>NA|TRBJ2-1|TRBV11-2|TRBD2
TGTGCCAGCAGCTTAGTGACTAGCGGGAACAATGAGCAGTTCTTC
CASSLVTSGNNEQFF
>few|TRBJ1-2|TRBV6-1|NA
TGTGCCAGCAGTGAAGGAGACGTGCAGGGGATCTATGGCTACACCTTC
CASSEGDVQGIYGYTF
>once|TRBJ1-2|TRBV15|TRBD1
TGTGCCACCAGCAGAGACGGGACAGGGCCCTTCTATGGCTACACCTTC
CATSRDGTGPFYGYTF
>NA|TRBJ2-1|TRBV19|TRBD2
TGTGCCAGTAGTATTAGCGGGGGGCGTAATGAGCAGTTCTTC
CASSISGGRNEQFF
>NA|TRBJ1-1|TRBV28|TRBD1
TGTGCCAGCAGAGCGTCCACAGGGGTTAATACTGAAGCTTTCTTT
CASRASTGVNTEAFF
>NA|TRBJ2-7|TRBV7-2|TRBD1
TGTGCCAGCAGCCTCCAGGGGGCGTTGGGCGAGCAGTACTTC
CASSLQGALGEQYF
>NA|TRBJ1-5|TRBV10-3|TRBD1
TGTGCCATCAGACAGGGGTCGGGGCAGCCCCAGCATTTT
CAIRQGSGQPQHF
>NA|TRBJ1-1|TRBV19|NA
TGTGCCAGTAGTAATCTTCGGGGGGTAGGCACTGAAGCTTTCTTT
CASSNLRGVGTEAFF
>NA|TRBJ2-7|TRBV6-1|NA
TGTGCCAGCAGTGTAGATCGGACTACTAACGAGCAGTACTTC
CASSVDRTTNEQYF
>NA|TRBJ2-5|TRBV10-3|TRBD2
TGTGCCATCAGTGTCCCGGGACTAGCGGGGGGCTCAGAGACCCAGTACTTC
CAISVPGLAGGSETQYF
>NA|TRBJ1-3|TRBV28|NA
TGTGCCAGCAGTTTGGGGGGGGTGTCTGGAAACACCATATATTTT
CASSLGGVSGNTIYF
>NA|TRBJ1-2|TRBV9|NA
TGTGCCAGCAGCGTAGAACGGAACTATGGCTACACCTTC
CASSVERNYGYTF
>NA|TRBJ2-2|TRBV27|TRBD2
TGTGCCAGCAGTTCCAGCGGGAGCAGCGGGGAGCTGTTTTTT
CASSSSGSSGELFF
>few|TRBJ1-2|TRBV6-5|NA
TGTGCCAGCCAACAGATACAGACAGGAAAATATGGCTACACCTTC
CASQQIQTGKYGYTF
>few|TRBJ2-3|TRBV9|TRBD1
TGTGCCAGCAGCGCCGGACAGGGGGGATCAGATACGCAGTATTTT
CASSAGQGGSDTQYF
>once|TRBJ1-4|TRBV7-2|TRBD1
TGTGCCAGCAGCCCCGGGAGGGGGGGACAGGGGTTTGAAAAACTGTTTTTT
CASSPGRGGQGFEKLFF
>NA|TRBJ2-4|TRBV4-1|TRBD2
TGCGCCAGCAGCCCCCCGGGACTAGACATTCAGTACTTC
CASSPPGLDIQYF
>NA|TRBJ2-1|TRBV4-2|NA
TGTGCCAGCAGCCAAGATGGGCAGGGGAATTACAATGAGCAGTTCTTC
CASSQDGQGNYNEQFF
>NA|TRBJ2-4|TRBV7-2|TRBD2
TGTGCCAGTGCTAGCGGGGGGGCGATCAAAAACATTCAGTACTTC
CASASGGAIKNIQYF
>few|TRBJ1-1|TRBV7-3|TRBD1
TGTGCCAGCAGCCCACTTGGGACAGGGATTGGGGCTTTCTTT
CASSPLGTGIGAFF
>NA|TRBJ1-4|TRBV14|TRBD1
TGTGCCAGCAGCCGAAGGGGACAGGGGGACGGTAAACTGTTTTTT
CASSRRGQGDGKLFF
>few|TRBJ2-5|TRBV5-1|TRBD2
TGCGCCAGCAGCCCTAGCGGGGGGGGCCAAGAGACCCAGTACTTC
CASSPSGGGQETQYF
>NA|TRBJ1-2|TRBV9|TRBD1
TGTGCCAGCAGCCCAAAAGGACAGGGGGCGAGTGGCTACACCTTC
CASSPKGQGASGYTF
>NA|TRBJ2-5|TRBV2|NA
TGTGCCAGCAGTGAAAAGCCAGGGTGGATGGAGACCCAGTACTTC
CASSEKPGWMETQYF
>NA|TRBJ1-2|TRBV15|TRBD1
TGTGCCACCAGGGGACAGGGCGGACAGAATGGCTACACCTTC
CATRGQGGQNGYTF
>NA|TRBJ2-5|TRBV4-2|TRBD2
TGTGCCAGCCGGGCTAGCGGGGGGACGGAAGAGACCCAGTACTTC
CASRASGGTEETQYF
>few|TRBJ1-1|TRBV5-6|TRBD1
TGTGCCAGCAGCTTGGGTACGGGACAGAGGAACACTGAAGCTTTCTTT
CASSLGTGQRNTEAFF
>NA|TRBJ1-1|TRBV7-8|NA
TGTGCCAGCAGCCCCGCGCAGGGGTCGAACACTGAAGCTTTCTTT
CASSPAQGSNTEAFF
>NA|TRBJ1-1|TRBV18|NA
TGTGCCAGCTCAAACCAGGGTTTGAACACTGAAGCTTTCTTT
CASSNQGLNTEAFF
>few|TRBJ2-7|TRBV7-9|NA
TGTGCCAGCAGCCCCGGGACACACTCCTACGAGCAGTACTTC
CASSPGTHSYEQYF
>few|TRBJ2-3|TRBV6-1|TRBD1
TGTGCCAGCAGTGGGACAGGGGGCACAGATACGCAGTATTTT
CASSGTGGTDTQYF
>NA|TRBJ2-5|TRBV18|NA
TGTGCCAGCTCACCAGGGGAGGACCAAGAGACCCAGTACTTC
CASSPGEDQETQYF
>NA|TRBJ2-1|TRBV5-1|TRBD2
TGCGCCAGCAGCTCCGGACTAGCGGGAGGGAGGGATGAGCAGTTCTTC
CASSSGLAGGRDEQFF
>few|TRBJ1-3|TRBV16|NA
TGTGCCAGCAGCAAAGACAGAGACACCATATATTTT
CASSKDRDTIYF
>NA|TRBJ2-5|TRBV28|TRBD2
TGTGCCAGCAGTGTGACAGGGACTAGCAGCCAAGAGACCCAGTACTTC
CASSVTGTSSQETQYF
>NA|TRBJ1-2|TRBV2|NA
TGTGCCAGCAGTGAATTAGGAGCAGGGCGTCCCTACACCTTC
CASSELGAGRPYTF
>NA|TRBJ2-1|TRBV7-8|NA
TGTGCCAGCAGCTTCCGGACGGATCGCGGGGAGCAGTTCTTC
CASSFRTDRGEQFF
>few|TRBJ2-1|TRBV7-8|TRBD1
TGTGCCAGCAGCTCACCGACAGGGAATAACAATGAGCAGTTCTTC
CASSSPTGNNNEQFF
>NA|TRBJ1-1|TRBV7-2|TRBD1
TGTGCCAGCAGTTTGGGACAGTTAAAAGCTTTCTTT
CASSLGQLKAFF
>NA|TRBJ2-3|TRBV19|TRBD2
TGTGCCAGTAGTACGCTAGCGGGGTCTGCCACAGATACGCAGTATTTT
CASSTLAGSATDTQYF
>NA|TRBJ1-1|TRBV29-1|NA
TGCAGCGTTGTTGGCGGTACCGGCACTGAAGCTTTCTTT
CSVVGGTGTEAFF
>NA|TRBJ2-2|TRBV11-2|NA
TGTGCCAGCAGCCTCGATGGCCCCACCGGGGAGCTGTTTTTT
CASSLDGPTGELFF
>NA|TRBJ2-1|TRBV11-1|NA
TGTGCCAGCAGCCGCGTGGAGGGGGCTGGGGTTGAGCAGTTCTTC
CASSRVEGAGVEQFF
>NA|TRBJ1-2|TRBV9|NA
TGTGCCAGCAGCGGAGGGGGCTATGGCTACACCTTC
CASSGGGYGYTF
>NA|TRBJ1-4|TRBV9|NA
TGTGCCAGCAGCGTAGAAGGGGGGGCGTCGGGAAAACTGTTTTTT
CASSVEGGASGKLFF
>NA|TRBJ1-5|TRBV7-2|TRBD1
TGTGCCAGCAGCTTAGTGGGGACAGGGAATCAGCCCCAGCATTTT
CASSLVGTGNQPQHF
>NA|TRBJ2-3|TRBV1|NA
TGCACCAGCAGCCAAGCATCAGATACGCAGTATTTT
CTSSQASDTQYF
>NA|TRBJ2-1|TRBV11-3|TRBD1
TGTGCCAGCAGCGGACCGGGACAGGGAATATACAATGAGCAGTTCTTC
CASSGPGQGIYNEQFF
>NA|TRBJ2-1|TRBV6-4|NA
TGTGCCAGCTCTGCGACAGTAGCAACTGAGCAGTTCTTC
CASSATVATEQFF
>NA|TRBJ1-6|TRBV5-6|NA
TGTGCCAGCAGCTTGTATGCAGGAAAATATAATTCACCCCTCCACTTT
CASSLYAGKYNSPLHF
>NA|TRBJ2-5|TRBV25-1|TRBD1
TGTGCCAGCAGTCCCAGGGCAGGGGGCCAAGAGACCCAGTACTTC
CASSPRAGGQETQYF
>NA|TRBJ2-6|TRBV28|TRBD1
TGTGCCAGCAGTCTCGGACAGGGGGCGCGGTCTGGGGCCAACGTCCTGACTTTC
CASSLGQGARSGANVLTF
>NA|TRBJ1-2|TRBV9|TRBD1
TGTGCCAGCAGCGTCTCGGGACAGGGCGGCTATGGCTACACCTTC
CASSVSGQGGYGYTF
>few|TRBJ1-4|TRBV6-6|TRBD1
TGTGCCAGCAGTACCGGACAGGAGAAAAAACTGTTTTTT
CASSTGQEKKLFF
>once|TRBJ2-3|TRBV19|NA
TGTGCCAGTAGTGCGGATCCCTACACAGATACGCAGTATTTT
CASSADPYTDTQYF